The T cell receptor (beta chain) described here comes from a study of molecular identifiers for immune sequencing clone quantification. Study context: Replicate runs used RNA from about 20,000 or 100,000 naive CD8 cells, which was split five ways into aliquots, and four of those aliquots were then sequenced.

Using its own MiXCR run on the PCR reads, TCRdb lists one record per CDR3 protein. The sample comprises about 510,000 distinct CDR3 sequences, 20% to 25% of which are singletons, and around 0.86% rests with the top ten. V lost 0 bases and J 7 bases, leaving 19 bases between the germline ends. CDR1 GTSNPN and CDR2 SVGIG come from the germline V gene (reference sequence). This CDR3 has 15 residues. Broader study findings: Effector cells kept over 99% of their molecules in clones above 20 RNA copies, while naive cells kept under 1% there.

This clonotype was seen a few times. What it binds is unknown. The source is a human donor in good health. Some libraries in this study had Jurkat cell RNA spiked in. Sequenced: naive CD8+ T cells from blood, with Jurkat cell RNA spiked in. Stated subset: FACS-sorted CD8+CD4-CCR7+CD45RA+ naive T cells. This chain connects TRBV30 to TRBJ2-7, with D unclear. CDR3 region: CAWSVTTNSPGEQYF. The CDR3 DNA follows: TGTGCCTGGAGTGTAACTACTAACTCCCCCGGGGAGCAGTACTTC.